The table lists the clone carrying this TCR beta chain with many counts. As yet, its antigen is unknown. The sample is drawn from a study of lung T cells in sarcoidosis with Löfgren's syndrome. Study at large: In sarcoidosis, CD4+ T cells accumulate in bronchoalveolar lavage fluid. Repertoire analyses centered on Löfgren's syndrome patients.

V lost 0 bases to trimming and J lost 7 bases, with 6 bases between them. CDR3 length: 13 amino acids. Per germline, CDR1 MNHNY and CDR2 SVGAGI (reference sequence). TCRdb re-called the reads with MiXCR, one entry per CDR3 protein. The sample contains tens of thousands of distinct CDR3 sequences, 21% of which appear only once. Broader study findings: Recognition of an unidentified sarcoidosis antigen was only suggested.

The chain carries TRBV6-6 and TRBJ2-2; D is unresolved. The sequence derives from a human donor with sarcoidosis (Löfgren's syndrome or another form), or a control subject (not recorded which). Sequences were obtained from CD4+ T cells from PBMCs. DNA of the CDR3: TGTGCCAGCAGTTACTCGAATAACGGGGAGCTGTTTTTT. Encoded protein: CASSYSNNGELFF.